This is a list of T cell receptor beta chains from one sample in a study of long-term antiretroviral therapy in people with HIV. Only in-frame clones appear in the TCRdb table, and some are missing; sequencing was by immunoSEQ multiplex PCR. This sample has around 25,000 clones, with around nine tenths found just once. The starting material was unsorted PBMCs, obtained more than 4.4 years after starting antiretroviral therapy. These receptors came from a young man with HIV. The CDR3 runs from the conserved cysteine through the conserved F or W. The D gene is left open where the match is weak. Size is stated for part of the rows, as once, few or many counts, or as a class when the clone is expanded.

j_gene	abundance	v_gene	d_gene	CDR3nt	CDR3aa
TRBJ2-7	.	TRBV7-9	.	TGTGCCAGCAGCTTAGGGACCCTCGACGAGCAGTACTTC	CASSLGTLDEQYF
TRBJ2-3	few	TRBV7-2	.	TGTGCCAGCAGCAGCGCAGGGGAAGATACGCAGTATTTT	CASSSAGEDTQYF
TRBJ2-3	.	TRBV15	TRBD1	TGTGCCACCAGCCAGGGGGGCACAGATACGCAGTATTTT	CATSQGGTDTQYF
TRBJ2-2	.	TRBV11-3	.	TGTGCCAGCAGCGGGACACCATACACCGGGGAGCTGTTTTTT	CASSGTPYTGELFF
TRBJ1-5	.	TRBV5-4	.	TGTGCCAGCAGCTTGGAGTTTGGGCAGCCCCAGCATTTT	CASSLEFGQPQHF
TRBJ2-1	.	TRBV6-6	.	TGTGCCAGCAGTTACCCGCTAGAGGGGGGTGAGCAGTTCTTC	CASSYPLEGGEQFF
TRBJ2-2	.	TRBV7-9	.	TGTGCCAGCAGCTTTATCCTGGCGGGCACCGGGGAGCTGTTTTTT	CASSFILAGTGELFF
TRBJ2-2	.	TRBV4-3	TRBD1	TGCGCCAGCAGCCCTCCGGACAGGGGAGGAACCGGGGAGCTGTTTTTT	CASSPPDRGGTGELFF
TRBJ2-1	once	TRBV7-2	.	TGTGCCAGCAGCTTATCGGCGGGAAACAATGAGCAGTTCTTC	CASSLSAGNNEQFF
TRBJ1-1	.	TRBV9	.	TGTGCCAGCAGCGTGGCGCCAGGTGGTCGGGGCACTGAAGCTTTCTTT	CASSVAPGGRGTEAFF
TRBJ1-2	.	TRBV6-5	.	TGTGCCAGCAGTTACTCGACCGGCAATGGCTACACCTTC	CASSYSTGNGYTF
TRBJ1-6	.	TRBV6-5	TRBD1	TGTGCCAGCAGGACAGGGTATTCACCCCTCCACTTT	CASRTGYSPLHF
TRBJ2-7	.	TRBV9	TRBD2	TGTGCCAGCAGCGGGGGGGGGAAAACCTACGAGCAGTACTTC	CASSGGGKTYEQYF
TRBJ1-6	.	TRBV19	.	TGTGCCAGTAGTATTTTAGGTGGTAATTCACCCCTCCACTTT	CASSILGGNSPLHF
TRBJ2-3	.	TRBV10-2	.	TGCGCCAGTTCCAAGAGGGATAGCTCAGATACGCAGTATTTT	CASSKRDSSDTQYF
TRBJ2-7	once	TRBV4-1	.	TGCGCCAGCAGCCAAGTGGGCAACATTTACGAGCAGTACTTC	CASSQVGNIYEQYF
TRBJ2-2	once	TRBV4-3	.	TGCGCCAGCAGCCAAGTGAGGAATGCGGGCACCGGGGAGCTGTTTTTT	CASSQVRNAGTGELFF
TRBJ2-1	.	TRBV7-2	.	TGTGCCAGCAGCTTAAAGAGCTGGGACCGCTGGAATGAGCAGTTCTTC	CASSLKSWDRWNEQFF
TRBJ1-5	.	TRBV11-2	.	TGTGCCAGCAGCTCGGCCATCTTAATAGGTAATCAGCCCCAGCATTTT	CASSSAILIGNQPQHF
TRBJ2-7	.	TRBV7-2	TRBD1	TGTGCCAGCAGGACGGTTGGGACAGGGGGTGGCGAGCAGTACTTC	CASRTVGTGGGEQYF
TRBJ2-1	.	TRBV18	TRBD2	TGTGCCAGCTCACCTAGCGGGAGCCAGTCCTACAATGAGCAGTTCTTC	CASSPSGSQSYNEQFF
TRBJ1-2	.	TRBV4-3	TRBD1	TGCGCCAGCAGCCAAGATAGGGGACAGGGCGAAGGCTACACCTTC	CASSQDRGQGEGYTF
TRBJ1-1	.	TRBV10-2	.	TGCGCCAGCACGGCGGGCACTGAAGCTTTCTTT	CASTAGTEAFF
TRBJ1-2	.	TRBV6-5	.	TGTGCCAGCAGTGACAGACACTATGGCTACACCTTC	CASSDRHYGYTF
TRBJ1-1	.	TRBV5-1	.	TGCGCCAGCTTAGACCCTCCGAACACTGAAGCTTTCTTT	CASLDPPNTEAFF
TRBJ2-6	once	TRBV6-6	.	TGTGCCGGGAGGTCTACCTTCTCTGGGGCCAACGTCCTGACTTTC	CAGRSTFSGANVLTF
TRBJ1-3	.	TRBV4-2	.	TGTGCCAGCAGCCCGGAGAGAGGGCGGGACACCATATATTTT	CASSPERGRDTIYF
TRBJ2-1	.	TRBV18	TRBD2	TGTGCCAGCTCACCGCAGACCCTCGAGCGGGGGAGCTCCTACAATGAGCAGTTCTTC	CASSPQTLERGSSYNEQFF
TRBJ1-1	.	TRBV9	TRBD1	TGTGCCAGCAGCATTGTCCTACAGGGGGCCGGTGAAGCTTTCTTT	CASSIVLQGAGEAFF
TRBJ2-7	.	TRBV25-1	.	TGTGCCAGCAGTCGGACAGCTTACGAGCAGTACTTC	CASSRTAYEQYF
TRBJ1-2	once	TRBV6-5	TRBD1	TGTGCCAGCAGTCCACAGGGGAGTGGTGGCTACACCTTC	CASSPQGSGGYTF
TRBJ2-1	.	TRBV5-1	TRBD2	TGCACAAGCTGGGAGGGGCCTTCCTACAATGAGCAGTTCTTC	CTSWEGPSYNEQFF
TRBJ2-7	.	TRBV19	TRBD2	TGTGCCAGTAGTATCTCCAGCGGGACCTACGAGCAGTACTTC	CASSISSGTYEQYF
TRBJ1-1	.	TRBV7-9	.	TGTGCCAGCAGCTTGGCCGGGGCCTACACTGAAGCTTTCTTT	CASSLAGAYTEAFF
TRBJ1-3	once	TRBV6-5	.	TGTGCCAGCAGACCGTCGAGCTCTGGAAACACCATATATTTT	CASRPSSSGNTIYF
TRBJ1-3	.	TRBV7-2	.	TGTGCCAGCAGCCCGGGACCGGTCTCTGGAAACACCATATATTTT	CASSPGPVSGNTIYF
TRBJ1-6	.	TRBV6-1	.	TGTGCCAGCAGTGAACTGTCGAGGAGCCACTTT	CASSELSRSHF
TRBJ2-5	.	TRBV4-2	TRBD2	TGTGCCAGCAGCCTACAGCGGGGCGGACGGGAGACCCAGTACTTC	CASSLQRGGRETQYF
TRBJ2-7	few	TRBV6-6	TRBD1	TGTGCCAGCTGCAGGGGGCACGAGCAGTACTTC	CASCRGHEQYF
TRBJ1-3	.	TRBV19	.	TGTGCCAGTAAAGAGGGGTTGGGACCTGGAAACACCATATATTTT	CASKEGLGPGNTIYF
TRBJ1-6	.	TRBV30	TRBD1	TGTGCCTGGTCTTCGGGACAGGGGGCCCTACCGTATAATTCACCCCTCCACTTT	CAWSSGQGALPYNSPLHF
TRBJ2-5	.	TRBV28	.	TGTGCCAGCAGCCCCCCTTTGGGGGCCCAGTACTTC	CASSPPLGAQYF
TRBJ1-1	.	TRBV5-1	.	TGCGCCAGCAGCTTGGACCAAGGACGGAACACTGAAGCTTTCTTT	CASSLDQGRNTEAFF
TRBJ1-2	.	TRBV5-6	.	TGTGCCAGCAGCTTGTACGAGGGCCCCTATGGCTACACCTTC	CASSLYEGPYGYTF
TRBJ2-1	.	TRBV12-2	.	TGTGCAAGTCGCCTCACCGCCCAGGGGGCTGGCGGGGGGGCCTGCAATGAGCAGTTCTTC	CASRLTAQGAGGGACNEQFF
TRBJ1-2	.	TRBV6-5	.	TGTGCCAGCAGTTACCGTCCCAGGGGCTATGGCTACACCTTC	CASSYRPRGYGYTF
TRBJ2-7	.	TRBV7-9	TRBD1	TGTGCCAGCGGGACAGGGCCCTACGAGCAGTACTTC	CASGTGPYEQYF